The 29 T cell receptor beta chains below were found in one sample sequenced in a study of T-cell memory formation after mild COVID-19. TCRdb used MiXCR to reprocess the 5' RACE reads, holding one entry per CDR3 protein. The data hold around 340,000 distinct CDR3 sequences, with more than 15% observed a single time. The sample consisted of PBMCs or a T cell subset sorted from them (not recorded which). The source of these receptors is a man younger than 35 who had mild COVID-19 (a few samples of this study predate the infection). Cell type and time point are not known.

This clonotype was counted between two and nine times. This rearrangement joins TRBV6-6 to TRBJ1-4; TRBD1 matches at 7 bases. Germline values: CDR1 MNHNY, CDR2 SVGAGI (reference sequence). The CDR3 contains 14 residues. Germline trimming cut 6 bases from V and 7 bases from J; bases unmatched to any gene: 8. Written as DNA, the CDR3 is TGTGCCAGCAGATCAGGGGGATCGGGTGAAAAACTGTTTTTT. Translated: CASRSGGSGEKLFF.

This clonotype showed up just a few times. The V call is TRBV6-5, the J call TRBJ1-2, with D unresolved. The CDR3 is made up of 13 amino acids. CDR1 and CDR2 from the germline V gene are MNHEY and SVGAGI. Trimming pared 2 bases from V and 3 bases from J, leaving 7 bases between. This chain's CDR3 is CASSYRAYYGYTF. CDR3 in DNA: TGTGCCAGCAGTTACAGGGCTTACTATGGCTACACCTTC.

This sequence joins TRBV2 and TRBJ2-5, with D unresolved. The CDR3 sequence is 14 residues long. With 1 base removed from V and 1 base from J, the gap between germline ends came to 7 bases. Germline-derived CDR1 and CDR2 are SNHLY and FYNNEI. CDR3 sequence reads: CASSEDSLQETQYF. CDR3 nucleotide sequence: TGTGCCAGCAGTGAAGATAGCCTCCAAGAGACCCAGTACTTC.

This clonotype appeared a few times. The J gene is TRBJ1-5, the V gene TRBV4-2; D is ambiguous. Trimming pared 8 bases from V and 2 bases from J, leaving 7 bases between. This CDR3 has 12 amino acids. In germline, CDR1 is LGHNA, CDR2 YNFKEQ. This CDR3 reads CASRLGNQPQHF. In DNA form, the CDR3 reads TGTGCCAGCCGGCTGGGCAATCAGCCCCAGCATTTT.

The sample holds many counts of this clonotype. The V gene is TRBV20-1, the J gene TRBJ1-1, with 7 bases aligning to TRBD1. CDR1 is DFQATT, CDR2 SNEGSKA, per germline (reference sequence). Trimming took 3 bases from V and 0 from J; bases not matched to a gene: 7. This CDR3 contains 15 residues. The CDR3 reads CSASGGGQMNTEAFF. Written as DNA, the CDR3 is TGCAGTGCTAGCGGGGGGGGACAGATGAACACTGAAGCTTTCTTT.

V and J are TRBV7-3 and TRBJ2-5; D gene uncertain. CDR3 length: 13 residues. With 1 base removed from V and 6 bases from J, the gap between germline ends came to 9 bases. Germline V CDR1 and CDR2: SGHTA, FQGTGA. The chain's CDR3 is CASSLNLGKTQYF. The CDR3 DNA sequence: TGTGCCAGCAGCTTAAATTTGGGGAAGACCCAGTACTTC.

This clonotype was counted between two and nine times. The V call is TRBV29-1, the J call TRBJ1-2; TRBD1 aligns across 12 bases. The germline gives CDR1 SQVTM, CDR2 ANQGSEA. J was trimmed by 6 bases and V by 6 bases; bases with no gene match: 8. The CDR3 covers 14 residues. CDR3 protein: CSVNTGTGGHGYTF. The CDR3, as DNA: TGCAGCGTGAACACCGGGACAGGGGGCCATGGCTACACCTTC.

This clonotype was seen more than once but under ten times. The V gene is TRBV4-2, the J gene TRBJ2-5; D is possibly TRBD2 (6 bases). The CDR3 is made up of 15 amino acids. Trimming removed 3 bases at V and 5 bases at J, with 16 bases between. Per germline, CDR1 LGHNA and CDR2 YNFKEQ. CDR3 region: CASSQRGDKGETQYF. The CDR3 DNA reads TGTGCCAGCAGCCAGCGGGGCGACAAAGGGGAGACCCAGTACTTC.

The chain employs TRBV18 and TRBJ1-1; D gene uncertain. There are 16 residues in the CDR3. Trimming left V 2 bases short and J 0 bases short, with 13 bases between. Per germline, CDR1 KGHSH and CDR2 LQKENI. The CDR3 nucleotides read TGTGCCAGCTCACCAGTGGCCGGGTTGGTGAACACTGAAGCTTTCTTT. This gives the protein CASSPVAGLVNTEAFF.

This clonotype has more than one count but fewer than ten. This chain uses TRBV4-2 with TRBJ2-2; D assignment may be TRBD1 or TRBD2 (5 bases each). The germline V and J ends were trimmed by 0 bases and 0 bases, with 8 bases remaining between them. Germline V gene sequence: CDR1 LGHNA, CDR2 YNFKEQ. The CDR3 is 16 residues long. The CDR3 reads CASSQELGANTGELFF. CDR3 nucleotides: TGTGCCAGCAGCCAAGAATTGGGGGCGAACACCGGGGAGCTGTTTTTT.

The chain recombines TRBV3-1 with TRBJ1-2, with D perhaps matching TRBD1 (6 bases). Trimming left V 3 bases short and J 5 bases short, with 16 bases between. Germline CDR1 and CDR2: LGHDT and YNNKEL (reference sequence). The CDR3 runs 15 residues. Here the CDR3 DNA reads TGTGCCAGCAGCCATTGGACAGTTCCCGGGTATGGCTACACCTTC. Translated, it gives CASSHWTVPGYGYTF.

This clonotype has a count of ten or more. The chain has TRBV5-1 and TRBJ2-5; 8 positions match TRBD2. There are 16 residues in the CDR3. With V trimmed by 4 bases and J by 1 base, 9 bases remained unmatched. Germline CDR1 and CDR2: SGHRS and YFSETQ. The CDR3 region is CASSIGVAGRQETQYF. In DNA form, the CDR3 reads TGCGCCAGCAGCATCGGGGTAGCGGGGCGCCAAGAGACCCAGTACTTC.

The V and J genes are TRBV2 and TRBJ2-1; the match to TRBD2 covers 7 bases. This CDR3 spans 11 amino acids. V gave up 4 bases and J gave up 10 bases; unmatched junction bases: 1. The germline V gene encodes CDR1 SNHLY and CDR2 FYNNEI. For the CDR3, the DNA is TGTGCCAGCAGTGTGGGAGGGGAGCAGTTCTTC. This codes for CASSVGGEQFF.

This clonotype came up a few times. The J gene is TRBJ2-1, the V gene TRBV10-3; 11 nucleotides match TRBD2. With V trimmed by 5 bases and J by 8 bases, 5 bases remained unmatched. CDR1 is ENHRY and CDR2 is SYGVKD in the germline V gene. The length of the CDR3 is 14 residues. CDR3 DNA sequence: TGTGCCATCAGTACTGGGACTAGCGGCTATGAGCAGTTCTTC. This encodes CAISTGTSGYEQFF.

This clonotype was seen a few times. The V gene is TRBV7-2, the J gene TRBJ1-2; D remains unclear. Germline loops: CDR1 SGHTA, CDR2 FQGNSA. The CDR3 spans 12 residues. V was clipped by 4 bases and J by 4 bases, with 7 bases between them. CDR3 region: CASSYSVYGYTF. The CDR3 DNA sequence: TGTGCCAGCAGCTACTCAGTCTATGGCTACACCTTC.

This clonotype was picked up one time. The chain is built from TRBV4-3 and TRBJ2-5; the D call may be TRBD1 or TRBD2 (6 bases each). V was clipped by 1 base and J by 5 bases, with 14 bases between them. This CDR3 spans 15 amino acids. Germline CDR1 is LGHNA and CDR2 is YSLEER. The CDR3 DNA follows: TGCGCCAGCAGCCAAGGGACAGAACGGGGGGAGACCCAGTACTTC. Translating it yields CASSQGTERGETQYF.

The gene calls are TRBV28 and TRBJ1-2, with D perhaps TRBD1 (5 bases). This CDR3 is built from 12 residues. Germline loops: CDR1 MDHEN, CDR2 SYDVKM. Trimming took off 8 bases at V and 2 bases at J, with 9 bases between the two ends. The DNA for the CDR3 is TGTGCCAGCGGGACCCCCAACTATGGCTACACCTTC. It encodes CASGTPNYGYTF.

The V call is TRBV4-1, the J call TRBJ2-3; 7 bases match TRBD2. The CDR3 length is 19 residues. J was trimmed by 0 bases and V by 3 bases; bases with no gene match: 15. CDR1 MGHRA and CDR2 YSYEKL come from the germline V gene. In DNA, the CDR3 is TGCGCCAGCAGCCACCCAACGAAGCCAGCGGGGACCAGCACAGATACGCAGTATTTT. This translates into CASSHPTKPAGTSTDTQYF.

This clonotype has at least ten counts. V gene TRBV7-6 combines with J gene TRBJ1-6, with unresolved D. Germline CDR1 and CDR2: SGHVS and FNYEAQ. This CDR3 is built from 16 residues. Trimming cost V 1 base and J 9 bases, with 16 bases left between them. The CDR3 DNA sequence: TGTGCCAGCAGCTTAGAACTGACGGCCCGCAGTTCACCCCTCCACTTT. Translating gives CASSLELTARSSPLHF.

This rearrangement joins TRBV7-3 to TRBJ1-1; TRBD1 matches 7 bases. In germline, CDR1 is SGHTA, CDR2 FQGTGA. There are 13 residues in the CDR3. The V and J ends lost 5 bases and 4 bases, in that order; junction bases with no gene match: 4. The CDR3 protein is CASSRTGATEAFF. The CDR3, as DNA: TGTGCCAGCAGCCGTACAGGGGCCACTGAAGCTTTCTTT. Full variable domain (remainder filled in from reference TRBV7-3 and TRBJ1-1): GAGVSQTPSNKVTEKGKYVELRCDPISGHTALYWYRQSLGQGPEFLIYFQGTGAADDSGLPNDRFFAVRPEGSVSTLKIQRTERGDSAVYLCASSRTGATEAFFGQGTRLTVV.

This clonotype was counted between two and nine times. The genes are TRBV5-6 and TRBJ2-7; 9 bases agree with TRBD2. CDR3 length: 16 amino acids. V lost 0 bases to trimming and J lost 6 bases; unmatched junction nucleotides: 10. Germline CDR1 SGHDT, CDR2 YYEEEE. The CDR3 loop is CASSLAAGGPLGEQYF. The CDR3, as DNA: TGTGCCAGCAGCTTGGCGGCGGGGGGGCCATTAGGCGAGCAGTACTTC.

The sample holds many counts of this clonotype. The rearrangement uses TRBV15 and TRBJ2-2; D remains ambiguous. This CDR3 is 14 amino acids long. Trimming shortened V by 1 base and J by 4 bases, and 7 bases separated the two germline ends. The germline V gene has CDR1 LNHNV and CDR2 YYDKDF (reference sequence). The CDR3 DNA reads as TGTGCCACCAGCAGAGTCCGGCTCACCGGGGAGCTGTTTTTT. This gives the protein CATSRVRLTGELFF.

The chain combines TRBV20-1 with TRBJ2-1; weak D call: TRBD2 (6 bases). The V gene lost 1 base and the J gene lost 0 bases, with 10 bases spanning the gap. The germline CDR1 and CDR2 sequences are DFQATT and SNEGSKA (reference sequence). This CDR3 contains 15 residues. In DNA form, the CDR3 reads TGCAGTGCTAGAGGGGCGGGGAACTCCTACAATGAGCAGTTCTTC. It translates to CSARGAGNSYNEQFF.

Ten or more counts support this clonotype. The chain combines TRBV6-5 with TRBJ1-1, with D perhaps matching TRBD1 (6 bases). V was cut by 6 bases and J by 4 bases, with 12 bases left in between. Germline loops: CDR1 MNHEY, CDR2 SVGAGI. The CDR3 sequence is 13 residues long. The DNA of the CDR3 is TGTGCCAGCAGAAAGGGGGGGAGCACTGAAGCTTTCTTT. Translation: CASRKGGSTEAFF.

This clonotype showed up just a few times. The rearrangement uses TRBV7-2 and TRBJ2-1; TRBD2 aligns across 8 bases. Germline V gene data show CDR1 as SGHTA and CDR2 as FQGNSA. The CDR3 is made up of 14 amino acids. Germline trimming cut 1 base from V and 6 bases from J; bases unmatched to any gene: 2. CDR3 bases: TGTGCCAGCAGCTTAGAGCGGGGGAGCAATGAGCAGTTCTTC. Protein sequence: CASSLERGSNEQFF.

The chain has TRBV6-2 or TRBV6-3 and TRBJ1-3; D might be TRBD1 (6 bases). The length of the CDR3 is 13 residues. The V end was cut by 6 bases, the J end by 0 bases, with 6 bases between. CDR1 MNHEY and CDR2 SVGEGT come from the germline V gene. CDR3 DNA sequence: TGTGCCAGCAGGGACAGCTCTGGAAACACCATATATTTT. This sequence encodes CASRDSSGNTIYF.

The CDR3 nucleotides are TGTGCCAGCAGCCCCACAGGCGGGGCCTCCTATAATTCACCCCTCCACTTT. Translation: CASSPTGGASYNSPLHF. The gene calls are TRBV7-2 and TRBJ1-6, with TRBD1 as a possible D gene (5 bases). From germline, CDR1 is SGHTA and CDR2 FQGNSA. Between the trimmed V and J ends, which lost 5 bases and 0 bases, there was a span of 14 bases. CDR3 length: 17 residues. Full variable domain (outside the CDR3, taken from reference TRBV7-2 and TRBJ1-6): GAGVSQSPSNKVTEKGKDVELRCDPISGHTALYWYRQSLGQGLEFLIYFQGNSAPDKSGLPSDRFSAERTGGSVSTLTIQRTQQEDSAVYLCASSPTGGASYNSPLHFGNGTRLTVT.

The V and J genes are TRBV12-3 or TRBV12-4 and TRBJ2-3; TRBD2 matches at 7 bases. V lost 0 bases to trimming and J lost 9 bases; unmatched junction nucleotides: 0. CDR3 size: 12 residues. CDR3 DNA: TGTGCCAGCAGTTTAGCCGGGAGGACGCAGTATTTT. It yields the protein CASSLAGRTQYF.

This clonotype was observed a few times. It is unclear where the CDR3 begins or ends on the DNA, so no DNA is shown, and the CDR3 is as TCRdb lists it. This chain joins TRBV21-1 and TRBJ2-4; TRBD1, the D gene given by the table, was not confirmed from the DNA. TRBV21-1 is a pseudogene segment. The CDR3 sequence runs 17 residues, both termini included. CDR3 sequence reads: CASSFVVGKGAKNIQYF.